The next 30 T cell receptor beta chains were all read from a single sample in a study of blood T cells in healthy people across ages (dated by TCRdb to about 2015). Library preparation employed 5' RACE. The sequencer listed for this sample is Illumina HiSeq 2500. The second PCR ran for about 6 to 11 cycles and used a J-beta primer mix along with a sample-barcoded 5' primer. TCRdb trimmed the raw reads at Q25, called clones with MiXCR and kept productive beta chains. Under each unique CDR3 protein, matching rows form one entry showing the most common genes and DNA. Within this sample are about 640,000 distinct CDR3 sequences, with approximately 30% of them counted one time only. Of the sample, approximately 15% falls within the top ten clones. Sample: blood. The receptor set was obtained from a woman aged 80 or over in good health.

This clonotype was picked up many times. The CDR3 DNA reads TGTGCCAGCTCACCCCCGTTGAGGGCGCGGGAGACCCAGTACTTC. Its translation: CASSPPLRARETQYF. The gene calls are TRBV18 and TRBJ2-5; possible D gene TRBD2, 5 bases. The V gene lost 3 bases and the J gene lost 5 bases, with 16 bases spanning the gap. CDR1 and CDR2 (germline): KGHSH, LQKENI. The length of the CDR3 is 15 residues.

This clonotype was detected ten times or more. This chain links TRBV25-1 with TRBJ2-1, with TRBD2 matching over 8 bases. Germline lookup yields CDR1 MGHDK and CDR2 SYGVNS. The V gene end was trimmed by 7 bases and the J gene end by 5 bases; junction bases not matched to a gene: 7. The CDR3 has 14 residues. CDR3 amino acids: CASKPAGVNNEQFF. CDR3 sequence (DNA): TGTGCCAGCAAGCCAGCGGGGGTTAACAATGAGCAGTTCTTC. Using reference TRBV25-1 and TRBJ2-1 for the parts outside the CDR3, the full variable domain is EADIYQTPRYLVIGTGKKITLECSQTMGHDKMYWYQQDPGMELHLIHYSYGVNSTEKGDLSSESTVSRIRTEHFPLTLESARPSHTSQYLCASKPAGVNNEQFFGPGTRLTVL.

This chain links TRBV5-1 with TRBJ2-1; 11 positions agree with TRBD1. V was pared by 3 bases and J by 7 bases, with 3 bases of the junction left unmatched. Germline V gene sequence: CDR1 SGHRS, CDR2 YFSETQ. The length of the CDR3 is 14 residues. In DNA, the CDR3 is TGCGCCAGCAGCTCCGGGACAGGGGGAAATGAGCAGTTCTTC. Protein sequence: CASSSGTGGNEQFF.

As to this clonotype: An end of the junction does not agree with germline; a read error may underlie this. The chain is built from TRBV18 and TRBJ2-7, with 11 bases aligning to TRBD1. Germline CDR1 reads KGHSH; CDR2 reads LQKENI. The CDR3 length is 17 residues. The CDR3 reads CAGSPKTGQGAIYEQYF. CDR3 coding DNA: TGTGCCGGCTCACCTAAAACCGGACAGGGGGCCATCTACGAGCAGTACTTC.

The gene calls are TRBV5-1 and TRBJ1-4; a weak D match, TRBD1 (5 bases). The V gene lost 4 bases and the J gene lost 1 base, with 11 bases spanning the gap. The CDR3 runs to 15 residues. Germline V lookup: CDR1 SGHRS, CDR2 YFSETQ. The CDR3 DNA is TGCGCCAGCAGCCGACAGTCGGAAACTAATGAAAAACTGTTTTTT. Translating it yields CASSRQSETNEKLFF.

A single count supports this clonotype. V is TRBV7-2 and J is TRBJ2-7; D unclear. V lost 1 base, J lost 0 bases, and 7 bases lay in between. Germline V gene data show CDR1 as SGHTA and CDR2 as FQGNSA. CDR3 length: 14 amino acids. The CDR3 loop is CASSLGWGSYEQYF. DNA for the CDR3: TGTGCCAGCAGCTTAGGGTGGGGCTCCTACGAGCAGTACTTC.

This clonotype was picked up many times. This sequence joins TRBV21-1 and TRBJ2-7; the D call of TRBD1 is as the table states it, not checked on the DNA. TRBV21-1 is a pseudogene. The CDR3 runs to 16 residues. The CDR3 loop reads CASSRGPRDKAYEQYF. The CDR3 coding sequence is TGTGCCAGCAGCAGGGGGCCTCGGGACAAAGCCTACGAGCAGTACTTC.

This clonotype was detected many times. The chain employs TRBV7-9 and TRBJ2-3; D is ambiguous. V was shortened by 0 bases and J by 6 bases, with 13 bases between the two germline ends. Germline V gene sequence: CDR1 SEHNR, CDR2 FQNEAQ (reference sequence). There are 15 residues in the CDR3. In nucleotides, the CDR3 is TGTGCCAGCAGCTTAGCGCGTGGCCAATGGGATACGCAGTATTTT. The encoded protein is CASSLARGQWDTQYF. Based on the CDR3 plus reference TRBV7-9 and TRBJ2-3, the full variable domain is DTGVSQNPRHKITKRGQNVTFRCDPISEHNRLYWYRQTLGQGPEFLTYFQNEAQLEKSRLLSDRFSAERPKGSFSTLEIQRTEQGDSAMYLCASSLARGQWDTQYFGPGTRLTVL.

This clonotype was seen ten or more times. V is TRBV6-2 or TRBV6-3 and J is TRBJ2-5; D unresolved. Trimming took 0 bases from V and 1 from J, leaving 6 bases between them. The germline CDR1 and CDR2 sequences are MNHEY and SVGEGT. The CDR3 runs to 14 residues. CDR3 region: CASSYSQVQETQYF. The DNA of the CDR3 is TGTGCCAGCAGTTACTCGCAGGTCCAAGAGACCCAGTACTTC.

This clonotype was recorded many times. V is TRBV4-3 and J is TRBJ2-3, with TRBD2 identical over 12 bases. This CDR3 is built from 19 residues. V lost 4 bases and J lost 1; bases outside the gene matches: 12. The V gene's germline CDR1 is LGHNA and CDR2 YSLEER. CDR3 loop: CASSRRLAGATIGTDTQYF. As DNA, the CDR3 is TGCGCCAGCAGCCGCCGACTAGCGGGGGCCACGATTGGCACAGATACGCAGTATTTT.

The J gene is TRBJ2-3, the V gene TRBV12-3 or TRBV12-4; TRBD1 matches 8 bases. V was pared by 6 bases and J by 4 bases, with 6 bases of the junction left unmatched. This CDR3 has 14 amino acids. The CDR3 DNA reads TGTGCCAGCAGGGGACAGGTTAGCGCAGATACGCAGTATTTT. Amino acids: CASRGQVSADTQYF.

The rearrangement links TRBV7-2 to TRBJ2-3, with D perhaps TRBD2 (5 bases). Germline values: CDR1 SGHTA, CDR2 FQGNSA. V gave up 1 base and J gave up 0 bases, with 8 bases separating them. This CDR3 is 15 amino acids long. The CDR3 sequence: CASSLVGASTDTQYF. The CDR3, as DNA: TGTGCCAGCAGCTTAGTGGGAGCTAGCACAGATACGCAGTATTTT.

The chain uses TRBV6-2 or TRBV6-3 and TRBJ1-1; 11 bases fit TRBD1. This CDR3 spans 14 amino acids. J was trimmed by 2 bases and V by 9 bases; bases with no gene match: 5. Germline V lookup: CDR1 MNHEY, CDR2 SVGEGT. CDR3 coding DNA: TGTGCCAGTGGACAGGGGGCCCTAAACACTGAAGCTTTCTTT. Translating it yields CASGQGALNTEAFF.

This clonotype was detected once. CDR3 bases: TGCAGTGCTAGACACTCCCACGCCGGCACAGATACGCAGTATTTT. Its translation: CSARHSHAGTDTQYF. This chain connects TRBV20-1 to TRBJ2-3; unclear D gene. The CDR3 contains 15 residues. Between the trimmed V and J ends, which lost 2 bases and 1 base, there was a span of 13 bases. Germline CDR1 reads DFQATT; CDR2 reads SNEGSKA (reference sequence).

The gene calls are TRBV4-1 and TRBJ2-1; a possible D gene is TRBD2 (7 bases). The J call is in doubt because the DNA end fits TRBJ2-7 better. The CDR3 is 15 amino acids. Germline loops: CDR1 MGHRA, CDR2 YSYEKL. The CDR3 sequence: CASSHGGGSYNEQYF. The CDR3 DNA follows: TGCGCCAGCAGCCACGGCGGGGGCTCATACAATGAGCAGTACTTC.

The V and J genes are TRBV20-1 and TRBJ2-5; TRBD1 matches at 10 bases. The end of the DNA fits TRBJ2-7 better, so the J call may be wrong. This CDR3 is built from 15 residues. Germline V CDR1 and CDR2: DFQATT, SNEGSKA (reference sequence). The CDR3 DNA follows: TGCAGTGCTGAATCTCCGGGACAGGGGAGCTACGAGCAGTACTTC. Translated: CSAESPGQGSYEQYF.

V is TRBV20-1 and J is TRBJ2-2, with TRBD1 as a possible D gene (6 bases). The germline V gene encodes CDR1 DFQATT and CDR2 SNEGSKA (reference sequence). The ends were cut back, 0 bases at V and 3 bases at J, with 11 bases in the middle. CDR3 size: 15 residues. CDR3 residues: CSARDQGHYTGELFF. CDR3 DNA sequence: TGCAGTGCTAGAGATCAGGGACACTACACCGGGGAGCTGTTTTTT.

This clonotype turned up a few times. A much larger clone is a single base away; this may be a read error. The CDR3: CASSLGPNREGYGYTF. The CDR3 nucleotides are TGCGCCAGCAGCTTGGGGCCCAACAGGGAAGGCTATGGCTACACCTTC. The rearrangement links TRBV5-1 to TRBJ1-2; D possibly corresponds to TRBD1 (6 bases). The CDR3 is 16 residues long. CDR1 and CDR2 (germline): SGHRS, YFSETQ. V was pared by 0 bases and J by 4 bases, with 16 bases between.

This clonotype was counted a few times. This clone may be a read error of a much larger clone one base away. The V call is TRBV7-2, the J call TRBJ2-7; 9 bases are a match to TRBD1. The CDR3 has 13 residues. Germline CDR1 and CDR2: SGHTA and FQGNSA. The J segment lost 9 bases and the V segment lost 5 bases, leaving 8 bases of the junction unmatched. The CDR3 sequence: CASSDRDRASQYF. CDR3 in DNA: TGTGCCAGCAGCGACCGGGACAGGGCTTCGCAGTACTTC.

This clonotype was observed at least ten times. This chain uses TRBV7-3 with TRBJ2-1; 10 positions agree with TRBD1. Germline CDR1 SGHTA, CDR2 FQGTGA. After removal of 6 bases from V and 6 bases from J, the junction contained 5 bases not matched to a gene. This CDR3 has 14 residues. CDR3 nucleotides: TGTGCCAGCAGTCCTCGGACAGGGGGCAATGAGCAGTTCTTC. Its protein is CASSPRTGGNEQFF.

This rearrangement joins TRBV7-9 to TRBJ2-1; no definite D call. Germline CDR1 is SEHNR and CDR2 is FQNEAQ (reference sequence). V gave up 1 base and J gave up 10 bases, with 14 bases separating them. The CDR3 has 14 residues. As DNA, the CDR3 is TGTGCCAGCAGCTTAGTTGCCGGGTTGGGAGAGCAGTTCTTC. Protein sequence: CASSLVAGLGEQFF.

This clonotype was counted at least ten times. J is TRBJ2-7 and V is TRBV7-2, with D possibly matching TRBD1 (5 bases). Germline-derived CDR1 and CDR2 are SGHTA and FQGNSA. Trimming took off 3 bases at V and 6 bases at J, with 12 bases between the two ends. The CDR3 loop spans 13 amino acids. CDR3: CASSLGRAAEQYF. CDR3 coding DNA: TGTGCCAGCAGCTTGGGCAGGGCGGCCGAGCAGTACTTC.

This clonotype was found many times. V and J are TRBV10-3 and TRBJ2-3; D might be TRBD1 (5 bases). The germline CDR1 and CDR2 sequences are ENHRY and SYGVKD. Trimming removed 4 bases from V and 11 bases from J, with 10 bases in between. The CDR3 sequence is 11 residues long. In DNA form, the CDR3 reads TGTGCCATCAGTGGGGGCGGACAGCAGTATTTT. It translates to CAISGGGQQYF.

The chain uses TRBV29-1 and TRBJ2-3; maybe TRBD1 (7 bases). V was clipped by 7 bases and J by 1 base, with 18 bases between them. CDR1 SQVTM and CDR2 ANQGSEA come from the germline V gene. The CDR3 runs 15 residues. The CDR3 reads CSAGGTAVGTDTQYF. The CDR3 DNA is TGCAGCGCTGGGGGGACAGCGGTCGGCACAGATACGCAGTATTTT.

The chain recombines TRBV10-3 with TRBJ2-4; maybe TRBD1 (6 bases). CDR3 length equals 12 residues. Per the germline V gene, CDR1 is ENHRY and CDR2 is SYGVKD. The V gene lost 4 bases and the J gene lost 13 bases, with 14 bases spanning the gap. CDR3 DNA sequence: TGTGCCATCAGTGTAGGGACATATGAGCAGTACTTC. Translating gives CAISVGTYEQYF.

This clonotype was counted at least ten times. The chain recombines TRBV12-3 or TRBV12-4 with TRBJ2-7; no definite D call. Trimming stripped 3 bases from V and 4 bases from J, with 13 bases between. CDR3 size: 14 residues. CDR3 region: CASSFGPPEYEQYF. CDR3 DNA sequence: TGTGCCAGCAGTTTTGGCCCACCGGAGTACGAGCAGTACTTC.

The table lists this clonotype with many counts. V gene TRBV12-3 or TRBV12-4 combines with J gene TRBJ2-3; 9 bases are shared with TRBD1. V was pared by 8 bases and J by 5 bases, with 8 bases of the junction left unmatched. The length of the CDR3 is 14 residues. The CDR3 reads CASFTGQGIDTQYF. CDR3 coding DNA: TGTGCCAGCTTCACTGGACAGGGGATAGATACGCAGTATTTT.

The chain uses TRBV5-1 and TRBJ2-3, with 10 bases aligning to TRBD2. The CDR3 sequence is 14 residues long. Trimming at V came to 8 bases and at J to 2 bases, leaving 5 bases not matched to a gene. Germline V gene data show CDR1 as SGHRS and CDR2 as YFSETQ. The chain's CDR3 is CASKAGGITDTQYF. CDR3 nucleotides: TGCGCCAGTAAAGCGGGGGGGATCACAGATACGCAGTATTTT.

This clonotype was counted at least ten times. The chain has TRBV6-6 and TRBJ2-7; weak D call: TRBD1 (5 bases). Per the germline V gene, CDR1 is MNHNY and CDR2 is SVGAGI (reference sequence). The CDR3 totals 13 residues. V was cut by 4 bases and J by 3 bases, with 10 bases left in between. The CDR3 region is CASSSRQLYEQYF. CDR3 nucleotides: TGTGCCAGCAGTTCGCGACAGCTCTACGAGCAGTACTTC.

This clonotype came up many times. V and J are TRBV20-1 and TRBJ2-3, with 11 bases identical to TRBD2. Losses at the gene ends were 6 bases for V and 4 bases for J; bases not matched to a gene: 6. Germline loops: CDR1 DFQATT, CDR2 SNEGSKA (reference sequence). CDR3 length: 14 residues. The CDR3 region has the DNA TGCAGTGCCAGACCTAGCGGGGGGTCAGATACGCAGTATTTT. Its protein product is CSARPSGGSDTQYF.